Presented here are 31 T cell receptor beta chains from one specimen sequenced in a study of identical twins. TCRdb reprocessed the 5' RACE reads via MiXCR and lists one record per CDR3 protein. This table holds roughly 1,500,000 distinct CDR3 sequences, about 30% found once. Sequencing was done on a sample of cord blood. These receptors were taken from a newborn girl in good health.

This chain uses TRBV25-1 with TRBJ2-1, with 9 bases matching TRBD1. Germline trimming cut 7 bases from V and 8 bases from J; bases unmatched to any gene: 6. Germline V gene lookup returns CDR1 MGHDK and CDR2 SYGVNS. The CDR3 spans 13 residues. CDR3 amino acids: CASTVTGGYEQFF. DNA of the CDR3: TGTGCCAGCACCGTGACAGGGGGTTATGAGCAGTTCTTC.

The chain employs TRBV20-1 and TRBJ2-7; 13 nucleotides match TRBD2. Germline V CDR1 and CDR2: DFQATT, SNEGSKA (reference sequence). The CDR3 spans 15 residues. V shed 1 base, J shed 5 bases, and the junction held 5 bases outside the gene matches. The CDR3 protein is CSARAGLAGVHEQYF. The DNA of the CDR3 is TGCAGTGCTAGAGCCGGACTAGCGGGAGTTCACGAGCAGTACTTC.

The chain recombines TRBV27 with TRBJ2-3; D is perhaps TRBD1 (5 bases). The CDR3 is 14 amino acids. Germline loops: CDR1 MNHEY, CDR2 SMNVEV (reference sequence). The ends were cut back, 3 bases at V and 5 bases at J, with 12 bases in the middle. The CDR3 nucleotides read TGTGCCAGCAGTTTTGATAGGGGCAGAGATACGCAGTATTTT. It codes for CASSFDRGRDTQYF.

This clonotype was counted between two and nine times. The chain carries TRBV5-5 and TRBJ1-2, with 9 bases matching TRBD1. Germline CDR1 and CDR2: SGHKS and YYEKEE (reference sequence). CDR3 size: 15 residues. The junction had 8 bases not matched to a gene; V was cut back by 4 bases and J by 4 bases. CDR3 in DNA: TGTGCCAGCAGCACATACAGGGGGCTTGGCTATGGCTACACCTTC. As protein: CASSTYRGLGYGYTF.

This rearrangement joins TRBV5-1 to TRBJ2-7; 14 bases are shared with TRBD2. This CDR3 has 17 amino acids. CDR1 is SGHRS and CDR2 is YFSETQ in the germline V gene. V lost 0 bases to trimming and J lost 7 bases; unmatched junction nucleotides: 9. The CDR3 DNA sequence: TGCGCCAGCAGCTTGGTTGTTCCGACTAGCGGGGGGGATGAGCAGTACTTC. Amino acid sequence: CASSLVVPTSGGDEQYF.

This clonotype was observed a few times. The chain combines TRBV5-1 with TRBJ2-3, with D possibly matching TRBD1 (7 bases). Trimming stripped 3 bases from V and 0 bases from J, with 11 bases between. This CDR3 region has 15 residues. Germline values: CDR1 SGHRS, CDR2 YFSETQ. The CDR3 spells CASSWRDSSTDTQYF. DNA of the CDR3: TGCGCCAGCAGCTGGAGGGACAGCAGCACAGATACGCAGTATTTT.

The table lists this clonotype with a few counts. The chain's CDR3 is CASSPRTRGIHEQYF. The CDR3 DNA reads as TGTGCCAGCAGCCCGAGGACAAGGGGAATCCACGAGCAGTACTTC. The J gene is TRBJ2-7, the V gene TRBV7-2; a weak D match, TRBD1 (5 bases). V was clipped by 5 bases and J by 5 bases, with 19 bases between them. The CDR3 totals 15 residues. Germline CDR1 and CDR2: SGHTA and FQGNSA.

The genes are TRBV20-1 and TRBJ2-1; 9 bases are shared with TRBD2. Germline V gene data show CDR1 as DFQATT and CDR2 as SNEGSKA (reference sequence). The V and J ends lost 0 bases and 3 bases, in that order; junction bases with no gene match: 9. This CDR3 spans 17 amino acids. The CDR3 here is CSARENGAGGLYNEQFF. CDR3 in DNA: TGCAGTGCTAGAGAGAATGGAGCGGGGGGCCTCTACAATGAGCAGTTCTTC.

This rearrangement joins TRBV10-3 to TRBJ2-5; 7 positions match TRBD2. TRBJ2-7 explains the end of the DNA better; the J call may be wrong. This CDR3 region has 13 residues. Per the germline V gene, CDR1 is ENHRY and CDR2 is SYGVKD. CDR3 nucleotides: TGTGCCATCAGCCCCCGGACTAGTCCCGAGCAGTACTTC. It codes for CAISPRTSPEQYF.

This clonotype turned up a few times. This chain links TRBV9 with TRBJ2-1; D not certain. The V gene's germline CDR1 is SGDLS and CDR2 YYNGEE. The V and J ends lost 0 bases and 6 bases respectively, with 16 bases between them. CDR3 length: 16 residues. Here the CDR3 reads CASSVVSGSLGNEQFF. DNA of the CDR3: TGTGCCAGCAGCGTAGTGTCGGGTAGCCTTGGCAATGAGCAGTTCTTC. Variable domain in full (rest from reference TRBV9 and TRBJ2-1): DSGVTQTPKHLITATGQRVTLRCSPRSGDLSVYWYQQSLDQGLQFLIQYYNGEERAKGNILERFSAQQFPDLHSELNLSSLELGDSALYFCASSVVSGSLGNEQFFGPGTRLTVL.

The CDR3 loop is CSAGRDRLMDTEAFF. CDR3 DNA sequence: TGCAGCGCGGGCAGGGACAGGCTCATGGACACTGAAGCTTTCTTT. The chain couples TRBV29-1 to TRBJ1-1; TRBD1 agrees at 8 bases. From germline, CDR1 is SQVTM and CDR2 ANQGSEA. The ends lost 7 bases at V and 3 bases at J; junction bases unmatched: 13. CDR3 size: 15 residues.

The J gene is TRBJ2-7, the V gene TRBV28; 7 positions agree with TRBD2. Germline V lookup: CDR1 MDHEN, CDR2 SYDVKM. The trim removed 6 bases at V and 4 bases at J, leaving 9 bases unmatched. The CDR3 runs 14 residues. The CDR3 loop reads CASRRTPGGYEQYF. In DNA form, the CDR3 reads TGTGCCAGCAGGCGGACTCCGGGAGGTTACGAGCAGTACTTC.

The chain recombines TRBV6-2 or TRBV6-3 with TRBJ2-7; D is unclear. CDR3 length: 17 residues. Germline assignment: CDR1 MNHEY and CDR2 SVGEGT. Trimming removed 0 bases at V and 0 bases at J, with 15 bases between. The CDR3 loop is CASSYSTQWASSYEQYF. Here the CDR3 DNA reads TGTGCCAGCAGTTACTCAACTCAGTGGGCCAGCTCCTACGAGCAGTACTTC.

This chain joins TRBV12-3 or TRBV12-4 and TRBJ2-3; D gene ambiguous. Between the trimmed V and J ends, which lost 1 base and 10 bases, there was a span of 6 bases. The CDR3 covers 11 residues. The CDR3 sequence is CASSLESPQYF. CDR3 in DNA: TGTGCCAGCAGTTTAGAGTCGCCGCAGTATTTT.

The rearrangement joins TRBV20-1 to TRBJ2-3; D tentatively fits TRBD1 or TRBD2 (5 bases each). Trimming shortened V by 3 bases and J by 0 bases, and 16 bases separated the two germline ends. Germline V gives CDR1 DFQATT, CDR2 SNEGSKA (reference sequence). The CDR3 length is 16 residues. DNA of the CDR3: TGCAGTGCTAGTCTCCTAGGGACGGCAAGCACAGATACGCAGTATTTT. It translates to CSASLLGTASTDTQYF.

V usage is TRBV5-6 and J usage is TRBJ1-1; D remains unclear. Trimming stripped 7 bases from V and 6 bases from J, with 10 bases between. The germline V gene encodes CDR1 SGHDT and CDR2 YYEEEE. CDR3 length equals 11 residues. The CDR3 spells CASSRIPEAFF. For the CDR3, the DNA is TGTGCCAGCTCCCGAATACCTGAAGCTTTCTTT.

This clonotype was counted a few times. The chain couples TRBV12-3 or TRBV12-4 to TRBJ1-2; D uncertain. V was cut by 1 base and J by 4 bases, with 10 bases left in between. There are 14 residues in the CDR3. For the CDR3, the DNA is TGTGCCAGCAGTTTAGTCACCAAACCCTATGGCTACACCTTC. Protein sequence: CASSLVTKPYGYTF.

The gene calls are TRBV6-1 and TRBJ2-7, with D possibly matching TRBD1 (6 bases). The CDR3 runs 17 residues. Germline assignment: CDR1 MNHNS and CDR2 SASEGT. V was clipped by 6 bases and J by 2 bases, with 23 bases between them. The CDR3 reads CASSQGLDWTATYEQYF. The CDR3 DNA reads TGTGCCAGCAGCCAAGGCCTTGATTGGACAGCAACCTACGAGCAGTACTTC.

This clonotype has more than one count but fewer than ten. J is TRBJ2-5 and V is TRBV5-1; D is uncertain. The J call may be faulty, since TRBJ2-1 better matches the DNA end. Germline V gene sequence: CDR1 SGHRS, CDR2 YFSETQ. The CDR3 has 15 amino acids. CDR3 in DNA: TGCGCCAGCAGCTTTGGACCATGGTACCAAGAGACCCAGTTCTTC. Translation gives CASSFGPWYQETQFF.

This rearrangement joins TRBV20-1 to TRBJ2-1; 8 nucleotides match TRBD2. The CDR3 spans 14 residues. Losses at the gene ends were 6 bases for V and 4 bases for J; bases not matched to a gene: 8. The germline gives CDR1 DFQATT, CDR2 SNEGSKA (reference sequence). The CDR3 bases are TGCAGTGCAATGACTAGCGTATCATACAATGAGCAGTTCTTC. It encodes CSAMTSVSYNEQFF.

The V and J genes are TRBV6-5 and TRBJ2-7, with TRBD2 matching over 12 bases. Judging by the DNA end, TRBJ2-5 fits better; the J call may be wrong. The CDR3 contains 18 residues. The germline gives CDR1 MNHEY, CDR2 SVGAGI. The CDR3 here is CASSYVPRLAGVFETQYF. DNA of the CDR3: TGTGCCAGCAGTTACGTTCCCCGACTAGCGGGGGTCTTCGAGACCCAGTACTTC.

This clonotype has at least ten counts. A junction boundary mismatches the germline segment, possibly from a read error. The rearrangement joins TRBV5-1 to TRBJ1-1, with 9 bases lining up with TRBD1. The CDR3 covers 13 residues. The germline CDR1 and CDR2 sequences are SGHRS and YFSETQ. The CDR3 here is CASSKTGGTEAFF. CDR3 DNA sequence: TGTGCCAGCAGTAAGACAGGGGGCACTGAAGCTTTCTTT.

This clonotype has only a few counts. The chain carries TRBV7-9 and TRBJ2-1; 7 bases are a match to TRBD2. The CDR3 totals 18 residues. In germline, CDR1 is SEHNR, CDR2 FQNEAQ (reference sequence). Losses at the gene ends were 4 bases for V and 8 bases for J; bases not matched to a gene: 20. The CDR3 sequence: CASSYPSYPGGNVYEQFF. For the CDR3, the DNA is TGTGCCAGCAGCTACCCTTCTTACCCCGGGGGGAACGTCTATGAGCAGTTCTTC.

This chain links TRBV4-1 with TRBJ2-5; 12 bases match TRBD1. Unmatched junction bases numbered 12, after V lost 2 bases and J lost 11 bases. The CDR3 has 16 amino acids. Germline CDR1 MGHRA, CDR2 YSYEKL. CDR3 in amino acids: CASSQHGTGGYNEQYF. In nucleotides, the CDR3 is TGCGCCAGCAGCCAACACGGGACAGGGGGCTACAATGAGCAGTACTTC.

V and J are TRBV18 and TRBJ1-4; no clear D. Per germline, CDR1 KGHSH and CDR2 LQKENI. V was clipped by 1 base and J by 0 bases, with 9 bases between them. This CDR3 comprises 16 residues. The DNA for the CDR3 is TGTGCCAGCTCACCACTGACGGGAGCAACTAATGAAAAACTGTTTTTT. It is translated as CASSPLTGATNEKLFF.

V is TRBV6-1 and J is TRBJ2-7, with 9 positions matching TRBD1. CDR3 length: 20 amino acids. CDR1 is MNHNS and CDR2 is SASEGT in the germline V gene. The V segment lost 2 bases and the J segment 4 bases; nucleotides outside the gene matches: 21. CDR3 in DNA: TGTGCCAGCAGTGAATGGTTGGGGACAGGGCACCACCCGGCCTTTTACGAGCAGTACTTC. Amino acids: CASSEWLGTGHHPAFYEQYF.

Only a few counts were recorded for this clonotype. The V gene is TRBV28, the J gene TRBJ1-2; 9 positions match TRBD1. This CDR3 is 13 amino acids long. CDR1 and CDR2 from the germline V gene are MDHEN and SYDVKM. With 10 bases clipped from V and 1 base from J, the junction kept 4 bases outside the gene matches. For the CDR3, the DNA is TGTGCCACCACAGGGGGCTTTAACTATGGCTACACCTTC. Amino acids: CATTGGFNYGYTF.

In the case of this clonotype: A read error is possible here, since a much larger clone lies one base away. J is TRBJ2-1 and V is TRBV29-1; tentatively, D is TRBD1 or TRBD2 (6 bases each). V was pared by 6 bases and J by 4 bases, with 16 bases between. The CDR3 is 14 residues long. Germline V gene data show CDR1 as SQVTM and CDR2 as ANQGSEA. In nucleotides, the CDR3 is TGCAGCGTAAAGCGGAAGGGGGGTTACAATGAGCAGTTCTTC. Protein sequence: CSVKRKGGYNEQFF.

The chain carries TRBV29-1 and TRBJ1-5; TRBD1 is a possible D gene (5 bases). This CDR3 region has 12 residues. CDR1 and CDR2 (germline): SQVTM, ANQGSEA. V lost 6 bases and J lost 1, with 7 bases in between. The CDR3 reads CSVRESNQPQHF. In DNA, the CDR3 is TGCAGCGTCAGGGAAAGCAATCAGCCCCAGCATTTT.

This clonotype has just one count. The CDR3 loop is CSAHDGGQGYEQYF. CDR3 bases: TGCAGTGCCCACGATGGCGGACAGGGCTACGAGCAGTACTTC. V gene TRBV20-1 combines with J gene TRBJ2-7, with 8 bases fitting TRBD1. Germline loops: CDR1 DFQATT, CDR2 SNEGSKA (reference sequence). The CDR3 covers 14 residues. After removal of 6 bases from V and 3 bases from J, the junction contained 10 bases not matched to a gene.

This clonotype appeared many times. The V call is TRBV10-3, the J call TRBJ2-7; the D gene is possibly TRBD2 (6 bases). This CDR3 has 14 residues. The germline V gene encodes CDR1 ENHRY and CDR2 SYGVKD. The germline V and J ends were trimmed by 0 bases and 7 bases, with 13 bases remaining between them. CDR3 region: CAISESTGVLEQYF. DNA for the CDR3: TGTGCCATCAGTGAGTCGACGGGAGTTTTGGAGCAGTACTTC.